This TCR beta chain is drawn from a study of cytomegalovirus exposure and HLA in healthy donors. The CDR3 runs to 16 residues. V was cut by 0 bases and J by 2 bases, with 11 bases left in between. Germline V gene sequence: CDR1 MGHRA, CDR2 YSYEKL. It was with 60 Vbeta and 13 Jbeta primers that the PCR ran. Libraries were prepared by immunoSEQ multiplex PCR; TCRdb keeps only in-frame clonotypes and omits some of them. The sample yields roughly 150,000 clones, approximately 78% seen once. Findings and caveats of the study: Despite most TCR sequences being rare, some public TCRs occurred in many donors. Across all donors, roughly uniform sequencing depth was an assumption of the presence/absence analyses.

In the case of this clone: As yet, its antigen is unknown.

This clonotype was sampled from a male donor in good health and CMV-seronegative. The V and J genes are TRBV4-1 and TRBJ2-1, with D possibly being TRBD2 (5 bases). Material for sequencing was PBMCs. This chain's CDR3 is CASSQDWRVTYNEQFF. The CDR3 DNA follows: TGCGCCAGCAGCCAAGATTGGCGGGTGACCTACAATGAGCAGTTCTTC.